The 17 T cell receptor beta chains reported below all come from one sample, sequenced in a study of T cells in Graves' hyperthyroidism and ophthalmopathy. It was RNA transcripts that yielded the amplified TCR beta CDR3 regions. A set of HTBI primers served as the primers for a first-round RT-PCR of the TCR CDR3. TCRdb processed the multiplex PCR reads anew with MiXCR; each CDR3 protein has one entry. The sample shows roughly 520,000 distinct CDR3 sequences, approximately 25% of them seen only once. Material: blood. The receptors here all came from a woman younger than 45 with Graves' ophthalmopathy.

V is TRBV11-2 and J is TRBJ1-1, with D uncertain. The CDR3 length is 13 residues. Germline V gives CDR1 SGHAT, CDR2 FQNNGV. V shed 0 bases and J shed 7 bases, with 9 bases lying between them. Written as DNA, the CDR3 is TGTGCCAGCAGCTTAGATATCACCAGTGAAGCTTTCTTT. This codes for CASSLDITSEAFF.

This clonotype showed up many times. V and J are TRBV12-3 or TRBV12-4 and TRBJ2-5; D is perhaps TRBD1 (6 bases). Trimming shortened V by 6 bases and J by 2 bases, and 10 bases separated the two germline ends. The CDR3 has 13 amino acids. The CDR3, as DNA: TGTGCCAGCAGGCGAGGACAGCAAGAGACCCAGTACTTC. Amino acids: CASRRGQQETQYF.

This sequence joins TRBV27 and TRBJ1-6; the match to TRBD1 covers 9 bases. Per germline, CDR1 MNHEY and CDR2 SMNVEV (reference sequence). The trim removed 4 bases at V and 3 bases at J, leaving 1 base unmatched. This CDR3 region has 15 residues. The CDR3 loop is CASSSTGGYNSPLHF. In DNA, the CDR3 is TGTGCCAGCAGTTCGACAGGGGGCTATAATTCACCCCTCCACTTT.

This clonotype occurred many times. The rearrangement links TRBV6-1 to TRBJ1-4, with D possibly matching TRBD1 (5 bases). V was pared by 6 bases and J by 7 bases, with 15 bases between. Germline assignment: CDR1 MNHNS and CDR2 SASEGT. The CDR3 contains 14 residues. In nucleotides, the CDR3 is TGTGCCAGCAGCTTGGGGGGGGTTGGTGAAAAACTGTTTTTT. Encoded protein: CASSLGGVGEKLFF.

This clonotype was seen a few times. The CDR3 coding sequence is TGTGCCAGCAGTTTCGAGAAGGCAAGCTCCTACGAGCAGTACTTC. Protein: CASSFEKASSYEQYF. This chain connects TRBV12-3 or TRBV12-4 to TRBJ2-7; D remains unclear. V lost 3 bases to trimming and J lost 0 bases, with 12 bases between them. This CDR3 has 15 amino acids.

DNA for the CDR3: TGTGCCAGCAGTAGTCCGGATTATAATTCACCCCTCCACTTT. It translates to CASSSPDYNSPLHF. The chain recombines TRBV12-3 or TRBV12-4 with TRBJ1-6, with D unresolved. This CDR3 comprises 14 residues. The germline V and J ends were trimmed by 5 bases and 4 bases, with 9 bases remaining between them.

The chain uses TRBV28 and TRBJ2-2; D possibly corresponds to TRBD2 (6 bases). Per germline, CDR1 MDHEN and CDR2 SYDVKM. The CDR3 totals 12 residues. Deletions cut 3 bases from V and 13 bases from J, with 12 bases between. CDR3 DNA: TGTGCCAGCAGTTTGGCGGGGCTTGGGCTGTTTTTT. Translating it yields CASSLAGLGLFF.

Many counts were recorded for this clonotype. This chain links TRBV27 with TRBJ1-3; 9 bases map to TRBD1. Losses at the gene ends were 4 bases for V and 7 bases for J; bases not matched to a gene: 5. Looked up from germline, CDR1 is MNHEY and CDR2 is SMNVEV (reference sequence). This CDR3 contains 14 residues. The DNA for the CDR3 is TGTGCCAGCAGTTCATGGACAGGGGATAACACCATATATTTT. Protein product: CASSSWTGDNTIYF.

This clonotype was counted a few times. V gene TRBV6-1 combines with J gene TRBJ1-1, with no clear D. From germline, CDR1 is MNHNS and CDR2 SASEGT. V was clipped by 8 bases and J by 5 bases, with 12 bases between them. The CDR3 has 12 residues. The CDR3 DNA reads as TGTGCCAGCGGACCCTTGAGGACTGAAGCTTTCTTT. Its protein is CASGPLRTEAFF.

Note on this clonotype: Because it lacks the conserved phenylalanine or tryptophan at the end, this CDR3 is likely a read error. V gene TRBV7-9 combines with J gene TRBJ1-2; D uncertain. This CDR3 has 13 residues. Germline V CDR1 and CDR2: SEHNR, FQNEAQ (reference sequence). Trimming left V 6 bases short and J 2 bases short, with 10 bases between. The CDR3 coding sequence is TGTGCCAGCAGTCGGACCTTAAACTATGGCTACACCTAC. Its translation: CASSRTLNYGYTY.

This clonotype showed up many times. The chain employs TRBV19 and TRBJ2-5; 7 bases fit TRBD1. The CDR3 consists of 16 residues. CDR1 and CDR2 from the germline V gene are LNHDA and SQIVND (reference sequence). The V gene end was trimmed by 5 bases and the J gene end by 0 bases; junction bases not matched to a gene: 9. The CDR3 loop is CASSLAPGQYQETQYF. The CDR3 DNA reads TGTGCCAGTAGTCTGGCTCCGGGACAGTACCAAGAGACCCAGTACTTC.

The rearrangement links TRBV30 to TRBJ1-2, with a possible D match to TRBD1 (5 bases). CDR1 is GTSNPN and CDR2 is SVGIG in the germline V gene (reference sequence). V shed 5 bases and J shed 4 bases, with 17 bases lying between them. The CDR3 is 14 residues long. CDR3 nucleotides: TGTGCCTGGGCACCAACAGGTCGGAGCTATGGCTACACCTTC. This codes for CAWAPTGRSYGYTF.

This clonotype was seen at least ten times. This sequence joins TRBV2 and TRBJ1-1, with D uncertain. Trimming took off 6 bases at V and 8 bases at J, with 10 bases between the two ends. In germline, CDR1 is SNHLY, CDR2 FYNNEI. The CDR3 runs 11 residues. CDR3 bases: TGTGCCAGCAGGGAACAGAGCGAAGCTTTCTTT. Encoded protein: CASREQSEAFF.

This clonotype was seen repeatedly, ten times or more. The chain uses TRBV27 and TRBJ2-7; 7 nucleotides align to TRBD1. The junction had 12 bases not matched to a gene; V was cut back by 5 bases and J by 2 bases. This CDR3 is 16 amino acids long. Per germline, CDR1 MNHEY and CDR2 SMNVEV (reference sequence). The CDR3 DNA follows: TGTGCCAGCAGTCCACCGGGACAGATATCTACCTACGAGCAGTACTTC. This sequence encodes CASSPPGQISTYEQYF.

This clonotype was counted between two and nine times. V and J are TRBV12-3 or TRBV12-4 and TRBJ1-3; D is undetermined. Trimming pared 4 bases from V and 4 bases from J, leaving 11 bases between. CDR3 length: 14 amino acids. The CDR3 DNA reads as TGTGCCAGCAGTTCCGCTGCGGTAGGAAACACCATATATTTT. This codes for CASSSAAVGNTIYF.

This clonotype was recorded at least ten times. The chain recombines TRBV4-1 with TRBJ1-2; D is ambiguous. Per the germline V gene, CDR1 is MGHRA and CDR2 is YSYEKL. The CDR3 is 13 amino acids. The V and J ends lost 0 bases and 7 bases respectively, with 9 bases between them. The CDR3 nucleotides are TGCGCCAGCAGCCAAGATCTGGCAGGTGGCTACACCTTC. This codes for CASSQDLAGGYTF.

V is TRBV10-3 and J is TRBJ1-3, with 9 bases identical to TRBD1. Germline CDR1 reads ENHRY; CDR2 reads SYGVKD. V was clipped by 6 bases and J by 0 bases; unmatched bases: 9. The CDR3 has 17 amino acids. The CDR3 loop is CAISLDRGTSSGNTIYF. CDR3 DNA sequence: TGTGCCATCAGCCTCGACAGGGGGACGAGCTCTGGAAACACCATATATTTT.